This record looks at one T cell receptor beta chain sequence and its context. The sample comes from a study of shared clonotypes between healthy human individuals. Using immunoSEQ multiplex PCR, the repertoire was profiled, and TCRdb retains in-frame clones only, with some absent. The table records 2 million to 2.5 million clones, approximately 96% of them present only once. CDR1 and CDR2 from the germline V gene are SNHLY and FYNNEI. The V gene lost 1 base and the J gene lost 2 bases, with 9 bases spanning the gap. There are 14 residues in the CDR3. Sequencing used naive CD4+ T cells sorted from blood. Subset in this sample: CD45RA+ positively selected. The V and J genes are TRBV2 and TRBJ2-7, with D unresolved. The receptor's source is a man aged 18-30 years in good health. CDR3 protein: CASSEGEVPYEQYF. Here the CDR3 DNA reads TGTGCCAGCAGTGAAGGGGAAGTTCCCTACGAGCAGTACTTC.